This TCR beta chain was sequenced during a study of T-cell reconstitution after alpha-beta-depleted transplantation in children (TCRdb year 2016). Broadly, across the study: Using TCR repertoire profiling, the study quantitatively followed how T-cell immune reconstitution unfolded in children after TCRalphabeta/CD19-depleted allogeneic hematopoietic cell transplantation.

V trim: 1 base; J trim: 4 bases; unmatched bases: 5. CDR3 length: 16 amino acids, cysteine to phenylalanine. Only the CDR3 part of the read is kept: 48 bases, read in frame from the first base. As encoded in the germline V gene (reference sequence), CDR1 is SEHNR while CDR2 is FQNEAQ. Libraries were prepared through PCR. Sequencing was carried out with an Illumina HiSeq 2500. Molecular barcoding was employed in the preparation of TCR libraries, with unique molecular identifiers being used to normalize TCRbeta repertoire quantification. TCRdb reprocessing: public reads trimmed at Q25 with fastp, clones called with MiXCR, in-frame beta chains kept. For every CDR3 protein sequence, its rows merge into one entry that carries the most common genes and DNA. The sample yields hundreds of thousands of distinct CDR3 sequences; approximately 15% were counted once. Together, the top ten hold about 1.1% of the sample.

This clonotype was seen only a few times. Its antigen remains unidentified. No base-level quality is on record; no much larger clone is a single base apart. Sequencing was performed on PBMCs from the stem cell graft donor, taken from the stem cell graft. In this chain, TRBV7-9 is recombined with TRBJ2-7; 12 bases in the junction line up with TRBD1. This receptor was obtained from a human donor who donated a stem cell graft to a child with acute myeloid leukemia. The DNA is as follows: TGTGCCAGCAGCTTAGGGATGGGACAGGGGGCTTACGAGCAGTACTTC. This translates into CASSLGMGQGAYEQYF.